These T cell receptor beta chains were read from a single sample in a study of T cells in Graves' hyperthyroidism and ophthalmopathy. A single record per CDR3 protein comes from TCRdb applying MiXCR to the multiplex PCR reads. The sample yields 550,000 to 800,000 distinct CDR3 sequences, roughly 17% seen once. The sequenced sample consisted of blood. The receptors here all came from a man aged 45 to 65 with Graves' hyperthyroidism. The CDR3 runs from the conserved cysteine through the conserved F or W. The D gene is left open where the match is weak. Expanded clones get a size class; other rows say once, few or many, or leave the size out.

j_call v_call clone_size d_call cdr3_nt cdr3_aa
TRBJ1-2 TRBV18 few TRBD1 TGTGCCAGCTCACCGAAACGGGACAGATCTAACTATGGCTACACCTTC CASSPKRDRSNYGYTF
TRBJ1-2 TRBV3-1 many - TGTGCCAGCAGCCATGGGCAATATGGCTACACCTTC CASSHGQYGYTF
TRBJ2-2 TRBV28 - TRBD2 TGTGCCAGCAGGATAACAGCGGGGACCGGGGAGCTGTTTTTT CASRITAGTGELFF
TRBJ1-2 TRBV19 few - TGTGCCAGTAGTACCCAAACAGGGCGAAACTATGGCTACACCTTC CASSTQTGRNYGYTF
TRBJ1-5 TRBV24-1 - TRBD1 TGTGCCACCAGTGACTCATTGGGACAGAGCAATCAGCCCCAGCATTTT CATSDSLGQSNQPQHF
TRBJ2-7 TRBV10-2 few TRBD2 TGCGCCAGCAGTGAGGGGGGAGGGAGGGACCCCTACGAGCAGTACTTC CASSEGGGRDPYEQYF
TRBJ1-1 TRBV14 - - TGTGCCAGCAGCCAAGATCCCCCAGAGGGGCATGAAGCTTTCTTT CASSQDPPEGHEAFF
TRBJ2-1 TRBV4-3 few TRBD1 TGCGCCAGCAGCCAAGTCAGCACAGGGGAGTGGAATTCCTACAATGAGCAGTTCTTC CASSQVSTGEWNSYNEQFF
TRBJ2-7 TRBV18 - TRBD2 TGTGCCAGCTCATCGTCAGGGACTAGCGGGAAATCGGAGCAGTACTTC CASSSSGTSGKSEQYF
TRBJ2-1 TRBV15 many - TGTGCCACCAGCAGAGATGAATCTTATGAGCAGTTCTTC CATSRDESYEQFF
TRBJ1-4 TRBV7-9 many - TGTGCCAGCAACTCAGGTCCGAATGAAAAACTGTTTTTT CASNSGPNEKLFF
TRBJ2-3 TRBV29-1 - - TGCAGCATCCGCCTAAGGGGGACAGATACGCAGTATTTT CSIRLRGTDTQYF
TRBJ2-3 TRBV5-1 few TRBD2 TGCGCCAGCAGCGGGGGGACTAGCGGCCCCGCGCCAGATACGCAGTATTTT CASSGGTSGPAPDTQYF
TRBJ1-2 TRBV6-1 - - TGTGCCAGCACCAACCCCCGGGACACATCTAACTATGGCTACACCTTC CASTNPRDTSNYGYTF
TRBJ2-5 TRBV20-1 - - TGCAGTGTAAAGACTAATGGGGAGACCCAGTACTTC CSVKTNGETQYF
TRBJ1-2 TRBV27 - TRBD1 TGTGCCAGCAGTTCCAGACAGGGAAGGAGTGGCTACACCTTC CASSSRQGRSGYTF
TRBJ1-1 TRBV9 - - TGTGCCAGCAGCGCCCAGGGGACCGTGACTGAAGCTTTCTTT CASSAQGTVTEAFF
TRBJ1-2 TRBV7-6 - - TGTGCCAGCAGCCCCATCCCGGACTATGGCTACACCTTC CASSPIPDYGYTF
TRBJ2-7 TRBV7-9 - TRBD1 TGTGCCAGCAGCCGCGACAGGGACATAGGCGAGCAGTACTTC CASSRDRDIGEQYF
TRBJ2-7 TRBV10-1 - TRBD2 TGCGCCAGCAGTGAGAAGCCTAGCGGGAGCTACGAGCAGTACTTC CASSEKPSGSYEQYF
TRBJ2-7 TRBV12-3/TRBV12-4 many - TGTGCCAGCACTCTAGTAGGCGGCCTTTTCCCGCACGAGCAGTACTTC CASTLVGGLFPHEQYF
TRBJ1-1 TRBV27 - - TGTGCCGGCAGTTTATGGGGGGGGGGGACTGACGCTTTCTTT CAGSLWGGGTDAFF
TRBJ2-3 TRBV13 many - TGTGCCAGCAGCTTAAGACAGCGGGCCCGGAATACGCAGTATTTT CASSLRQRARNTQYF
TRBJ2-1 TRBV19 - TRBD1 TGTGCCAGTAGTATCGAGGGGACAGGGGCCTACAATGAGCAGTTCTTC CASSIEGTGAYNEQFF
TRBJ1-2 TRBV11-2 - - TGTGCCAGCAGCTTACAAGGGTATGCCAACTATGGCTACACCTTC CASSLQGYANYGYTF
TRBJ2-7 TRBV20-1 - - TGCAGTGCTAGACCCGGGGAGTCCTACGAGCAGTACTTC CSARPGESYEQYF
TRBJ1-5 TRBV12-3/TRBV12-4 few TRBD1 TGTGCCAGCAGTCCCGGGACAGGGGAAAGCAATCAGCCCCAGCATTTT CASSPGTGESNQPQHF
TRBJ1-3 TRBV29-1 many - TGCAGCGTTGAGCAGGGTAACTCTGGAAACACCATATATTTT CSVEQGNSGNTIYF
TRBJ2-7 TRBV12-3/TRBV12-4 few TRBD2 TGTGCCAGCAGTTCGGCTAGCGGGAGTGCGTATGAGCAGTACTTC CASSSASGSAYEQYF
TRBJ1-1 TRBV7-2 - TRBD1 TGTGCCAGCAGCTCCCAGGGACAGGGGTTTTCAGCTTTCTTT CASSSQGQGFSAFF
TRBJ1-1 TRBV28 - TRBD1 TGTGCCAGCAGTTCCCGGGGGGACAGTTCCACTGAAGCTTTCTTT CASSSRGDSSTEAFF
TRBJ2-1 TRBV9 - TRBD2 TGTGCCAGCAGCTTGATGGGGGGAGGGCCTGGCAATGAGCAGTTCTTC CASSLMGGGPGNEQFF
TRBJ2-1 TRBV20-1 many TRBD2 TGCAGTGCTAGGGGACTAGCGGTTTACAATGAGCAGTTCTTC CSARGLAVYNEQFF
TRBJ1-4 TRBV30 - - TGTGCCTGGAGCGTCTATTGGACTTCTGGGGCGACTAATGAAAAACTGTTTTTT CAWSVYWTSGATNEKLFF
TRBJ2-1 TRBV20-1 few TRBD2 TGCAGTGCCCCGACGGGAGGATCAGACGATGAGCAGTTCTTC CSAPTGGSDDEQFF
TRBJ2-7 TRBV7-9 - - TGTGCCAGCAGCTTGACAGGCCTCAATCGATACGAGCAGTACTTC CASSLTGLNRYEQYF
TRBJ1-2 TRBV30 many - TGTGCCTGGATCGCCGGATATGGCTACACCTTC CAWIAGYGYTF
TRBJ2-3 TRBV19 - TRBD2 TGTGCCAGTAGTATTCCAGCGGGAGAAGATACGCAGTATTTT CASSIPAGEDTQYF
TRBJ2-7 TRBV18 once - TGTGCCAGCTCACCACCGTCATCGAGGGAGCAGTACTTC CASSPPSSREQYF
TRBJ2-5 TRBV11-2 - - TGTGCCAGCAGCGGGGCGGGGAAGACCCAGTACTTC CASSGAGKTQYF
TRBJ1-4 TRBV5-6 few - TGTGCCAGCAAAAAGGGGCCAGGGACTAATGAAAAACTGTTTTTT CASKKGPGTNEKLFF
TRBJ2-3 TRBV6-1 many - TGTGCCAGCATACCTAGCCGAACTAGCACAGATACGCAGTATTTT CASIPSRTSTDTQYF
TRBJ1-1 TRBV28 - - TGTGCCAGCGGGGACATAGGGACTGAAGCTTTCTTT CASGDIGTEAFF
TRBJ1-2 TRBV28 many TRBD1 TGTGCCAGCAGTTTTGGCCGGACAGGGCATGGCTACACCTTC CASSFGRTGHGYTF
TRBJ2-1 TRBV6-2/TRBV6-3 few TRBD2 TGTGCCAGCAGTTACATAGGCGGGAGGAACAATGAGCAGTTCTTC CASSYIGGRNNEQFF
TRBJ1-2 TRBV6-2/TRBV6-3 - - TGTGCCAGCGGAGGGCAGGGTGGCTACACCTTC CASGGQGGYTF
TRBJ1-1 TRBV2 many - TGTGCCAGCAGTGATAGGCCTTGGGTGGCTGAAGCTTTCTTT CASSDRPWVAEAFF
TRBJ2-4 TRBV19 few - TGTGCCAGTAGTATGGGGGGACAGAACATTCAGTACTTC CASSMGGQNIQYF
TRBJ1-2 TRBV3-1 few - TGTGCCAGCAGCCATCGGGGTCCGCGGGGGCGGGACTATGGCTACACCTTC CASSHRGPRGRDYGYTF
TRBJ2-7 TRBV7-8 - - TGTGCCAGCAGCTCTTTGGACGAGCAGTACTTC CASSSLDEQYF
TRBJ1-4 TRBV12-3/TRBV12-4 many TRBD1 TGTGCCAGCAGTACTTGGGACAGTCCAACTAATGAAAAACTGTTTTTT CASSTWDSPTNEKLFF
TRBJ2-7 TRBV2 many - TGTGCCAGCAATGTCGACAACCCCTACGAGCAGTACTTC CASNVDNPYEQYF